The clone carrying this T cell receptor (beta chain) was seen more than once but under ten times. These data come from a study of T cells in Graves' hyperthyroidism and ophthalmopathy. Amplified TCR beta CDR3 regions came from RNA transcripts. Initially, a first-round RT-PCR of the TCR CDR3 employed the HTBI primer set. Using its own MiXCR run on the multiplex PCR reads, TCRdb lists one record per CDR3 protein. The sample has about 610,000 distinct CDR3 sequences, roughly 15% seen once. Germline CDR1 SGHRS, CDR2 YFSETQ. V shed 0 bases and J shed 2 bases, with 15 bases lying between them. The CDR3 has 16 amino acids.

The clonotype was recovered from a woman between 40 and 50 years old with Graves' ophthalmopathy. V gene TRBV5-1 combines with J gene TRBJ2-7; possible D gene TRBD1, 6 bases. Sequencing was performed on blood. DNA of the CDR3: TGCGCCAGCAGCTTGGAACAGGACAGATTCCCCTACGAGCAGTACTTC. It is translated as CASSLEQDRFPYEQYF.